This T cell receptor beta chain stems from a study of shared clonotypes between healthy human individuals. Whole-study results and caveats: Richness estimates generally favored naive over memory subsets. A reduction in generation probabilities was seen for non-shared clonotypes relative to those shared by all four donors.

Germline lookup yields CDR1 SSHAT and CDR2 FNYEAQ (reference sequence). Trimming took 5 bases from V and 7 from J, leaving 15 bases between them. The CDR3 is 13 amino acids. The method was immunoSEQ multiplex PCR; TCRdb's version includes in-frame clones alone and lacks a portion of them. Seen here are about 770,000 clones, roughly two thirds observed once, and the top ten hold under 2%. The table lists this clone with a few counts. Its antigen is undetermined. Sequences were obtained from memory CD4+ T cells sorted from blood. Described subset: CD45RA-negative fraction. J is TRBJ2-7 and V is TRBV7-7; TRBD2 is a possible D gene (6 bases). The sequence was obtained from a woman under 40 in good health. CDR3 in amino acids: CASSASRGQEQYF. DNA of the CDR3: TGTGCCAGCAGCGCCTCGCGGGGTCAAGAGCAGTACTTC.